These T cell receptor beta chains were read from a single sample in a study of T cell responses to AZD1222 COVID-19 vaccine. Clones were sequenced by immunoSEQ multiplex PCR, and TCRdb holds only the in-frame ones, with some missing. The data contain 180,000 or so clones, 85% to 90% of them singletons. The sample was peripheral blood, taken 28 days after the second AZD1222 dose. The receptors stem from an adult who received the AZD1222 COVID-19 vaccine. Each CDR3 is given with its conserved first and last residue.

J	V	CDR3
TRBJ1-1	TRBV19	CASTTGGRMTAFF
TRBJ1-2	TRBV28	CASRIGQGDGNYGYTF
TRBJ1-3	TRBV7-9	CASSLAPQSSGNTIYF
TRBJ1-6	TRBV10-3	CAIKGTTLHF
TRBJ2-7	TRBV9	CASSVAGTGVHEQYF
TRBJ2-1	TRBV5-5	CASSFLGLDNEQFF
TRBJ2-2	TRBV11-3	CASSLDPSLVGELFF
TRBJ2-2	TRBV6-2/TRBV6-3	CASSYGGGQNTGELFF
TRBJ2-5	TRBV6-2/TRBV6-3	CASSYKGLAGLKTGTQYF
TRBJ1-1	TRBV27	CASSFPRRLPTEAFF
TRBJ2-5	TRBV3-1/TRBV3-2	CASSLRTSGRTETQYF
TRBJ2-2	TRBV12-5	CASGLSDSGELFF
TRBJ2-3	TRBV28	CAISTSARTDTQYF
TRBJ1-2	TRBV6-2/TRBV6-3	CASSYSGQPANYGYTF
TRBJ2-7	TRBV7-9	CASSLARQGSSAYFYEQYF
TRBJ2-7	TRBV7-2	CASSKLAGNYEQYF
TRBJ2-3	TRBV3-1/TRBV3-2	CASSPLLAGDTDTQYF
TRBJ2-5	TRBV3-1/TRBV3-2	CASSYTGTGGVETQYF
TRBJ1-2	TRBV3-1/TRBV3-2	CASSQDPTWGYTF
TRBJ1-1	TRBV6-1	CASIQQEPSNTEAFF
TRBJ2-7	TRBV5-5	CASSLVSLSSYEQYF
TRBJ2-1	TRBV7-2	CASTPFYLGEQFF
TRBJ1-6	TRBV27	CASTQVGTFYNSPLHF
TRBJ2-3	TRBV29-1	CSALGLAGSDTQYF
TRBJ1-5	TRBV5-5	CASRKQGNSNQPQHF
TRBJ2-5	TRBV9	CASSVGGLVYQETQYF
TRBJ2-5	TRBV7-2	CASSFSTETQYF
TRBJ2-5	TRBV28	CASSRLGTGQETQYF
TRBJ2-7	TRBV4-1	CASSTSYEQYF
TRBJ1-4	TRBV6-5	CTTGTGSEKLFF